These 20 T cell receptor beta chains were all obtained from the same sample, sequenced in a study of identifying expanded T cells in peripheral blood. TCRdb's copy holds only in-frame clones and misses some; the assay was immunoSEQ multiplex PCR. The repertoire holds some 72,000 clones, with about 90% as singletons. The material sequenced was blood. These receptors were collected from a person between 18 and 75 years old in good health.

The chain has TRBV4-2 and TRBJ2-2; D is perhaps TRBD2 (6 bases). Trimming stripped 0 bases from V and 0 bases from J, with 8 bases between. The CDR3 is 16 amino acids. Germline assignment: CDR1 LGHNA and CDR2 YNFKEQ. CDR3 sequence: CASSQETRPNTGELFF. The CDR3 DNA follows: TGTGCCAGCAGCCAAGAGACTAGGCCGAACACCGGGGAGCTGTTTTTT.

CDR3 DNA: TGTGCCATCAGTTCTCAAGCGGGTAACTACGAGCAGTACTTC. This gives the protein CAISSQAGNYEQYF. The chain employs TRBV10-3 and TRBJ2-7; D is perhaps TRBD2 (6 bases). V was cut by 5 bases and J by 3 bases, with 14 bases left in between. The CDR3 is 14 residues long. Germline-derived CDR1 and CDR2 are ENHRY and SYGVKD.

CDR3: CASTPGTGTGVIYEQYF. In DNA form, the CDR3 reads TGTGCCAGCACCCCCGGAACCGGGACAGGGGTAATATACGAGCAGTACTTC. V gene TRBV5-6 combines with J gene TRBJ2-7; 10 nucleotides match TRBD1. V lost 6 bases to trimming and J lost 4 bases; unmatched junction nucleotides: 16. The germline V gene encodes CDR1 SGHDT and CDR2 YYEEEE. The CDR3 runs to 17 residues. The whole variable domain, remainder taken from reference TRBV5-6 and TRBJ2-7, is DAGVTQSPTHLIKTRGQQVTLRCSPKSGHDTVSWYQQALGQGPQFIFQYYEEEERQRGNFPDRFSGHQFPNYSSELNVNALLLGDSALYLCASTPGTGTGVIYEQYFGPGTRLTVT.

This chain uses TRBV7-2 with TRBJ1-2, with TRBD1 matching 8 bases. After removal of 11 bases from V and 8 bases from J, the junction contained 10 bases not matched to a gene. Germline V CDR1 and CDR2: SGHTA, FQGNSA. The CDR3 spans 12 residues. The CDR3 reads CASGQGAEGYTF. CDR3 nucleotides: TGTGCCTCAGGGCAGGGGGCAGAAGGCTACACCTTC.

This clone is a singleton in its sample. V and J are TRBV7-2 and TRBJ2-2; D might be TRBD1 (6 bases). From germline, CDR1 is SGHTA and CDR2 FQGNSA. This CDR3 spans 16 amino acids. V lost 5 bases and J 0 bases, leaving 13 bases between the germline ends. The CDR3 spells CASSEQGLANTGELFF. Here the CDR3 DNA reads TGTGCCAGCAGCGAACAGGGTTTAGCGAACACCGGGGAGCTGTTTTTT. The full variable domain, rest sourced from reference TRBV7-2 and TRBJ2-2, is GAGVSQSPSNKVTEKGKDVELRCDPISGHTALYWYRQSLGQGLEFLIYFQGNSAPDKSGLPSDRFSAERTGGSVSTLTIQRTQQEDSAVYLCASSEQGLANTGELFFGEGSRLTVL.

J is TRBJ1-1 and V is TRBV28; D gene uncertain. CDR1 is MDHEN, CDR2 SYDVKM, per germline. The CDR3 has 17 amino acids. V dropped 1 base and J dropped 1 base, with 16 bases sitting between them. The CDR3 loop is CASSLLIGYTSNTEAFF. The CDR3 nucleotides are TGTGCCAGCAGTTTATTGATAGGCTACACGTCGAACACTGAAGCTTTCTTT.

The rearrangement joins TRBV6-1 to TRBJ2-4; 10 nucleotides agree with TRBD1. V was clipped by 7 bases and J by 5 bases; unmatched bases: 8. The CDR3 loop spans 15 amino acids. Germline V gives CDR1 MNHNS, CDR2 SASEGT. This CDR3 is CASKAGTGVQNIQYF. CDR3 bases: TGTGCCAGCAAGGCCGGGACAGGGGTCCAAAACATTCAGTACTTC.

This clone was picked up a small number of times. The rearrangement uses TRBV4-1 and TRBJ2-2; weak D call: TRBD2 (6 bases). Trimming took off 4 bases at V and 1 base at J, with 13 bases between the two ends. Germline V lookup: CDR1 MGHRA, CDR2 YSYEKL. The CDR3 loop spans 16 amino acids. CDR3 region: CASSPLARGNTGELFF. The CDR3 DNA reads TGCGCCAGCAGCCCCTTGGCGCGGGGGAACACCGGGGAGCTGTTTTTT.

The CDR3 sequence: CSVDNPQFFGNTIYF. As DNA, the CDR3 is TGCAGCGTTGACAATCCTCAGTTTTTTGGAAACACCATATATTTT. The chain carries TRBV29-1 and TRBJ1-3, with D uncertain. V was cut by 3 bases and J by 3 bases, with 15 bases left in between. CDR3 length: 15 residues. Per germline, CDR1 SQVTM and CDR2 ANQGSEA.

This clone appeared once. In DNA, the CDR3 is TGTGCCAGCAGCTTAAGGTTAAGGGGAGCTAACTATGGCTACACCTTC. Translation gives CASSLRLRGANYGYTF. The V gene is TRBV7-2, the J gene TRBJ1-2; D is perhaps TRBD1 (5 bases). CDR3 size: 16 residues. Trimming left V 2 bases short and J 0 bases short, with 13 bases between. Germline V CDR1 and CDR2: SGHTA, FQGNSA.

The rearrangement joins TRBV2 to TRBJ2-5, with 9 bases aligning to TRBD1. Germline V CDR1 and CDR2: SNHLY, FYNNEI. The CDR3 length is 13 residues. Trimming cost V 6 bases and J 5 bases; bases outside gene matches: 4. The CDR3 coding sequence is TGTGCCAGCAGCGGTGGACAGGGGGAGACCCAGTACTTC. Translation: CASSGGQGETQYF. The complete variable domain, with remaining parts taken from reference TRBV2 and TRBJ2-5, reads EPEVTQTPSHQVTQMGQEVILRCVPISNHLYFYWYRQILGQKVEFLVSFYNNEISEKSEIFDDQFSVERPDGSNFTLKIRSTKLEDSAMYFCASSGGQGETQYFGPGTRLLVL.

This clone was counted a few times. CDR3 sequence reads: CASSQTFNTGELFF. The DNA of the CDR3 is TGTGCCAGCAGCCAAACCTTCAACACCGGGGAGCTGTTTTTT. The V gene is TRBV7-7, the J gene TRBJ2-2; D is unresolved. Germline CDR1 SSHAT, CDR2 FNYEAQ (reference sequence). Deletions cut 5 bases from V and 2 bases from J, with 9 bases between. This CDR3 contains 14 residues.

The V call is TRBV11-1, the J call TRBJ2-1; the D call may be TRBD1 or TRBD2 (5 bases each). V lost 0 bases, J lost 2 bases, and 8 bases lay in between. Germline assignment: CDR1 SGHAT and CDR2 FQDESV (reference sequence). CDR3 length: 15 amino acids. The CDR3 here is CASSLAGTTYNEQFF. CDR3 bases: TGTGCCAGCAGCTTAGCAGGGACCACCTACAATGAGCAGTTCTTC. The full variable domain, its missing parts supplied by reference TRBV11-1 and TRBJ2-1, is EAEVAQSPRYKITEKSQAVAFWCDPISGHATLYWYRQILGQGPELLVQFQDESVVDDSQLPKDRFSAERLKGVDSTLKIQPAELGDSAMYLCASSLAGTTYNEQFFGPGTRLTVL.

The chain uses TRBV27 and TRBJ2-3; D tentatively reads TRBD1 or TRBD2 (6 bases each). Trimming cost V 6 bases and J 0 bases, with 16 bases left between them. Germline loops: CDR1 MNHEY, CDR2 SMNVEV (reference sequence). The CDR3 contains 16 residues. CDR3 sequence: CASSPLGGGSTDTQYF. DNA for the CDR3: TGTGCCAGCAGCCCTTTGGGGGGCGGAAGCACAGATACGCAGTATTTT.

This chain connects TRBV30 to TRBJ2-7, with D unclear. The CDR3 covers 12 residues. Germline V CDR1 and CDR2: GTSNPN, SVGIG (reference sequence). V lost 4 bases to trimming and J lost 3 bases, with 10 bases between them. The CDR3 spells CAWMRGSYEQYF. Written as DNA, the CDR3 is TGTGCCTGGATGCGCGGAAGCTACGAGCAGTACTTC.

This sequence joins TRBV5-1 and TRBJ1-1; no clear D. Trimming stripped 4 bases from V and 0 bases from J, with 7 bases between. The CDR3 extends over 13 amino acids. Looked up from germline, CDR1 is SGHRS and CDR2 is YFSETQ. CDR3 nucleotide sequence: TGCGCCAGCAGCACCACTTTGAACACTGAAGCTTTCTTT. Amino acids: CASSTTLNTEAFF.

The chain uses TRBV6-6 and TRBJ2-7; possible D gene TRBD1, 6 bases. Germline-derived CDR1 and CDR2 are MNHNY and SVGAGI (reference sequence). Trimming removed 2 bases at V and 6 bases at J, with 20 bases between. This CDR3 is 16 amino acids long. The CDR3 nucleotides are TGTGCCAGCAGTTACAGATCCGGGACATCAAGGAGCGAGCAGTACTTC. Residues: CASSYRSGTSRSEQYF.

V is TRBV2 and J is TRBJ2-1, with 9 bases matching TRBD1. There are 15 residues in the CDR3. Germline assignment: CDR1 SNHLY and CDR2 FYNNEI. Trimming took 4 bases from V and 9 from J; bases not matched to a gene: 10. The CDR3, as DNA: TGTGCCAGCAGTGTCGTGGGGGACAGGGCTGGTGAGCAGTTCTTC. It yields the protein CASSVVGDRAGEQFF.

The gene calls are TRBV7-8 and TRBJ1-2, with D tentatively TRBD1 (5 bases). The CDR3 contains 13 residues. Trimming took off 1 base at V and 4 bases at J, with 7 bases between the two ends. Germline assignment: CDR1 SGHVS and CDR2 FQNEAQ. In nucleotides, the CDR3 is TGTGCCAGCAGCTTAGACGGGGGCTATGGCTACACCTTC. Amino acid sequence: CASSLDGGYGYTF.

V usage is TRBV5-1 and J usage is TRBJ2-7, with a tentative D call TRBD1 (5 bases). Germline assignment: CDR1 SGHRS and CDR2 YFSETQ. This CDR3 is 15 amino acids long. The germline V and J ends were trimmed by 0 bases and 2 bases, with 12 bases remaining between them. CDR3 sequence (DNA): TGCGCCAGCAGCTTGGCCAGGGTCGACCCCTACGAGCAGTACTTC. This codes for CASSLARVDPYEQYF.